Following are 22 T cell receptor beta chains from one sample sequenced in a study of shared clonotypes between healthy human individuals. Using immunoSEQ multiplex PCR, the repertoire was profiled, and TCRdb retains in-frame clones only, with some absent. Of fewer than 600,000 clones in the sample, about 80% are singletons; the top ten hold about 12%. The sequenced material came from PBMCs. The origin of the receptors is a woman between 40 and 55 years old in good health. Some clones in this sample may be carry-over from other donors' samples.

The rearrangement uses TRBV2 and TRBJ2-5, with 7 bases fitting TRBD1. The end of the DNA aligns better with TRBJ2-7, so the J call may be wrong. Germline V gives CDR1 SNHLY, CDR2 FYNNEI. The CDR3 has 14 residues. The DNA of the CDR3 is TGTGCCAGCGCCCTCTACAGGGGCCAATACGAGCAGTACTTC. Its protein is CASALYRGQYEQYF.

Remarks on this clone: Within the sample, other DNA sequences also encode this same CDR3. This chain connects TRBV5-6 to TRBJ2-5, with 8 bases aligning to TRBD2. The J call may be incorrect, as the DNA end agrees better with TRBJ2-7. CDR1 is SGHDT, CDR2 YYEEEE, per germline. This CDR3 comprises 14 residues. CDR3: CASSSPGLAYEQYF. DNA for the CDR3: TGTGCCAGCAGCTCCCCGGGACTAGCCTACGAGCAGTACTTC.

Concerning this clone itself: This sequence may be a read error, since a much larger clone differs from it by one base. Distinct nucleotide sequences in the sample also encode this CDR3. CDR3 sequence reads: CASSIGRYNEQFF. In DNA form, the CDR3 reads TGTGCCAGTAGTATAGGCCGCTACAATGAGCAGTTCTTC. This chain links TRBV19 with TRBJ2-1; D is undetermined. The CDR3 sequence is 13 residues long. The germline V and J ends were trimmed by 1 base and 3 bases, with 4 bases remaining between them. The germline V gene encodes CDR1 LNHDA and CDR2 SQIVND (reference sequence).

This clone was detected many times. The CDR3 DNA reads TGTGCCAGCAGTTTTTTAGGGAATGGCTACACCTTC. Protein: CASSFLGNGYTF. The J gene is TRBJ1-2, the V gene TRBV28, with D uncertain. Germline CDR1 and CDR2: MDHEN and SYDVKM. This CDR3 spans 12 amino acids. V was cut by 3 bases and J by 6 bases, with 8 bases left in between.

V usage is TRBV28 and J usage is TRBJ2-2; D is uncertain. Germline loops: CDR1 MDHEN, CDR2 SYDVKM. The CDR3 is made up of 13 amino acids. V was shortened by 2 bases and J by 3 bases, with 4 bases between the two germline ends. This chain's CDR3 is CASSLTYTGELFF. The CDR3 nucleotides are TGTGCCAGCAGTTTAACCTACACCGGGGAGCTGTTTTTT.

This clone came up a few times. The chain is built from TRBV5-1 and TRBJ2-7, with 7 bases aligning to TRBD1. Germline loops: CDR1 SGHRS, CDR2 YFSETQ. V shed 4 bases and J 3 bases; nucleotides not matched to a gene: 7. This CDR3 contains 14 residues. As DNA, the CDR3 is TGCGCCAGCAGCGCTACCGGGACAGTCTACGAGCAGTACTTC. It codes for CASSATGTVYEQYF.

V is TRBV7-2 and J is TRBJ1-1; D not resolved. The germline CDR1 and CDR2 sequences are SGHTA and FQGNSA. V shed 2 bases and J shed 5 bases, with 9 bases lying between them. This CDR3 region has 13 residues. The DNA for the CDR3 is TGTGCCAGCAGCTTAACGGGGATGACTGAAGCTTTCTTT. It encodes CASSLTGMTEAFF.

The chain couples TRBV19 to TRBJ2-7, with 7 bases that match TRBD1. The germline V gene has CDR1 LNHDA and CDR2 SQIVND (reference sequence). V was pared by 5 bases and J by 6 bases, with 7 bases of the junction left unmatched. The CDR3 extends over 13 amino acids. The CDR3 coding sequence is TGTGCCAGTAGTCAAGACAGGGTGGGCGAGCAGTACTTC. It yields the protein CASSQDRVGEQYF. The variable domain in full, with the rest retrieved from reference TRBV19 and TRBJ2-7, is DGGITQSPKYLFRKEGQNVTLSCEQNLNHDAMYWYRQDPGQGLRLIYYSQIVNDFQKGDIAEGYSVSREKKESFPLTVTSAQKNPTAFYLCASSQDRVGEQYFGPGTRLTVT.

The CDR3: CASSPPGRGLEGYTF. The CDR3, as DNA: TGTGCCAGCAGCCCCCCCGGCAGGGGGCTTGAAGGCTACACCTTC. The rearrangement links TRBV7-2 to TRBJ1-2, with TRBD1 matching over 8 bases. The CDR3 is 15 residues long. Germline loops: CDR1 SGHTA, CDR2 FQGNSA. Losses at the gene ends were 5 bases for V and 8 bases for J; bases not matched to a gene: 13.

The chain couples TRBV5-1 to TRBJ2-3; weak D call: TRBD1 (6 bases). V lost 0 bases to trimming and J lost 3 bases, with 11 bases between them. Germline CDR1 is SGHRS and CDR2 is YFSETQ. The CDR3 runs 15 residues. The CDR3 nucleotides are TGCGCCAGCAGCTTGGAAGGGGGAAGGACAGATACGCAGTATTTT. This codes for CASSLEGGRTDTQYF.

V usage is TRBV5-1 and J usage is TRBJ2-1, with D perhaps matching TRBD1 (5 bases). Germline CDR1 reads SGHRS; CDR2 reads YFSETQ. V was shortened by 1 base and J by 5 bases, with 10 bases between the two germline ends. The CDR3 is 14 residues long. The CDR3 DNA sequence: TGCGCCAGCAGCTTGCCCGACAGACACAATGAGCAGTTCTTC. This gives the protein CASSLPDRHNEQFF. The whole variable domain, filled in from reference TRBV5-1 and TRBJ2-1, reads KAGVTQTPRYLIKTRGQQVTLSCSPISGHRSVSWYQQTPGQGLQFLFEYFSETQRNKGNFPGRFSGRQFSNSRSEMNVSTLELGDSALYLCASSLPDRHNEQFFGPGTRLTVL.

Here the CDR3 DNA reads TGTGCCAGCAGTTTATCCGCTGGGGTCGGGAGCGGGTCCTACGAGCAGTACTTC. Translating gives CASSLSAGVGSGSYEQYF. The chain has TRBV27 and TRBJ2-7, with a weak D call TRBD2 (6 bases). The V gene lost 0 bases and the J gene lost 1 base, with 19 bases spanning the gap. Germline CDR1 reads MNHEY; CDR2 reads SMNVEV (reference sequence). CDR3 size: 18 residues.

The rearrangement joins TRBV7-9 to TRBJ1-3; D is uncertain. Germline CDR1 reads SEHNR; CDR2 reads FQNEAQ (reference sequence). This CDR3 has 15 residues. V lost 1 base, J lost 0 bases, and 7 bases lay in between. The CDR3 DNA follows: TGTGCCAGCAGCTTAGTTCCGAGCTCTGGAAACACCATATATTTT. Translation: CASSLVPSSGNTIYF.

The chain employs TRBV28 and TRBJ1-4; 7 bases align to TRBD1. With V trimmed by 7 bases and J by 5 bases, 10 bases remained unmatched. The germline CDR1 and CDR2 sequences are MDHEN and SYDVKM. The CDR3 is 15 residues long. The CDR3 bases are TGTGCCAGCAATACTCCGGGACAGATAAATGAAAAACTGTTTTTT. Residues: CASNTPGQINEKLFF. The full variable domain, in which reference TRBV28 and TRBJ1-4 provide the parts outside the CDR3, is DVKVTQSSRYLVKRTGEKVFLECVQDMDHENMFWYRQDPGLGLRLIYFSYDVKMKEKGDIPEGYSVSREKKERFSLILESASTNQTSMYLCASNTPGQINEKLFFGSGTQLSVL.

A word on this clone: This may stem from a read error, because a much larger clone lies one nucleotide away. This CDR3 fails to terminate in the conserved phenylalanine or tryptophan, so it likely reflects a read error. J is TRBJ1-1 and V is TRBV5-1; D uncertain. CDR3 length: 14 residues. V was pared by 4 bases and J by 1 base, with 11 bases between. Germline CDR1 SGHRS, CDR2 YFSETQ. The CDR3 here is CASSERIPNTEAFS. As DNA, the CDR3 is TGCGCCAGCAGCGAAAGGATCCCGAACACTGAAGCTTTCTCT.

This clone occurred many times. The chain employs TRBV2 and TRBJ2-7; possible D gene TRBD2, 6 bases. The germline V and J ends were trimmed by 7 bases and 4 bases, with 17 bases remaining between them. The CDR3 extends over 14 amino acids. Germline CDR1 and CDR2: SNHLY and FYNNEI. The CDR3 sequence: CASNLRAGRYEQYF. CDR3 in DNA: TGTGCCAGCAACCTCAGGGCGGGAAGGTACGAGCAGTACTTC.

CDR3 amino acids: CASSFGGYSQPQHF. DNA for the CDR3: TGTGCCAGCAGCTTCGGGGGGTATTCTCAGCCCCAGCATTTT. The chain is built from TRBV7-2 and TRBJ1-5; tentative D call: TRBD1 (5 bases). The V end lost 3 bases, the J end lost 6 bases, and 12 bases lay between the germline ends. The CDR3 runs 14 residues. The germline V gene encodes CDR1 SGHTA and CDR2 FQGNSA. Drawing the rest from reference TRBV7-2 and TRBJ1-5, the complete variable domain is GAGVSQSPSNKVTEKGKDVELRCDPISGHTALYWYRQSLGQGLEFLIYFQGNSAPDKSGLPSDRFSAERTGGSVSTLTIQRTQQEDSAVYLCASSFGGYSQPQHFGDGTRLSIL.

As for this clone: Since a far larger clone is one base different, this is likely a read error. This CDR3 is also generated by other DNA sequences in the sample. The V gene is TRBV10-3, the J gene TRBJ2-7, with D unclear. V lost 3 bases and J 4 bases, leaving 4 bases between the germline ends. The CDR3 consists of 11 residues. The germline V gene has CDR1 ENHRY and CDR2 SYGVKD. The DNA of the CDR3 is TGTGCCATCAGTGATAGGTACGAGCAGTACTTC. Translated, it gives CAISDRYEQYF.

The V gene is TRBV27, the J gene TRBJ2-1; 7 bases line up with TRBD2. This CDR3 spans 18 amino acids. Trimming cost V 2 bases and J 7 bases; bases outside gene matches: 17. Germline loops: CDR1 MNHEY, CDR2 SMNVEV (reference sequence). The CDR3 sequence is CASSLDVWGGSPYNEQFF. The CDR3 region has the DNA TGTGCCAGCAGTTTAGACGTCTGGGGCGGGAGCCCTTATAATGAGCAGTTCTTC.

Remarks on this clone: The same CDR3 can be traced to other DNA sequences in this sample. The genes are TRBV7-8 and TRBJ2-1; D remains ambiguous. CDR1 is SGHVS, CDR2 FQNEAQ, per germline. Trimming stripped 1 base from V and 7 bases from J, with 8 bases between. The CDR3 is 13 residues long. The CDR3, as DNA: TGTGCCAGCAGCTTAGTGTTGGGGAATGAGCAGTTCTTC. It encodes CASSLVLGNEQFF.

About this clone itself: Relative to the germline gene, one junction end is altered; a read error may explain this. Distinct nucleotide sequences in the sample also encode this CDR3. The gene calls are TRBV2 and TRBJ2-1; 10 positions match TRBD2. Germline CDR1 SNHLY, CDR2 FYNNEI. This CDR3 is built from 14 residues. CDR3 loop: CASSRTSGINEQFF. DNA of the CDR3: TGCGCCAGCAGCCGTACTAGCGGGATTAATGAGCAGTTCTTC.

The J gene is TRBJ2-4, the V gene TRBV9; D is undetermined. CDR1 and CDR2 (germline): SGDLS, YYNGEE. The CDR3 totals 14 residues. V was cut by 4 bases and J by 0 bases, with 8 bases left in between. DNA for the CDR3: TGTGCCAGCAGCCCAGCACTAGCCAAAAACATTCAGTACTTC. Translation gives CASSPALAKNIQYF.